Shown below are 22 T cell receptor beta chains from a single sample sequenced in a study of STAT3 mutations in large granular lymphocyte leukemia. Regarding the study as a whole: Every T-LGLL patient had at least one immunodominant TCRbeta clonotype.

Antigens of these TCRs are unknown. TCRdb keeps only in-frame clones here, not all; method: immunoSEQ multiplex PCR. The sample carries about 42,000 clones, about three quarters recorded once. Sequenced sample: PBMCs. The source is a human donor with T large granular lymphocyte leukemia. Some clones in this sample may be carry-over from other donors' samples.

The chain has TRBV19 and TRBJ2-5, with TRBD2 matching over 9 bases. V lost 3 bases, J lost 2 bases, and 4 bases stayed unmatched. The CDR3 is made up of 15 amino acids. Germline V gives CDR1 LNHDA, CDR2 SQIVND (reference sequence). The CDR3 bases are TGTGCCAGTAGTATGATCGCGGGGGGGCAAGAGACCCAGTACTTC. It encodes CASSMIAGGQETQYF. Together with reference TRBV19 and TRBJ2-5, the CDR3 gives the full variable domain: DGGITQSPKYLFRKEGQNVTLSCEQNLNHDAMYWYRQDPGQGLRLIYYSQIVNDFQKGDIAEGYSVSREKKESFPLTVTSAQKNPTAFYLCASSMIAGGQETQYFGPGTRLLVL.

This sequence joins TRBV4-1 and TRBJ1-3, with a weak D call TRBD1 (5 bases). In germline, CDR1 is MGHRA, CDR2 YSYEKL. The CDR3 has 17 amino acids. V dropped 1 base and J dropped 0 bases, with 13 bases sitting between them. CDR3 loop: CASSQAEGLRSGNTIYF. The CDR3, as DNA: TGCGCCAGCAGCCAAGCTGAGGGGCTTCGCTCTGGAAACACCATATATTTT.

The chain joins TRBV5-8 to TRBJ1-5; TRBD1 matches at 9 bases. This CDR3 contains 14 residues. Germline CDR1 is SGHTS and CDR2 is YDEGEE. Losses at the gene ends were 5 bases for V and 5 bases for J; bases not matched to a gene: 5. The CDR3 spells CASSPTGGYQPQHF. CDR3 DNA sequence: TGTGCCAGCAGTCCGACAGGGGGATATCAGCCCCAGCATTTT.

V is TRBV7-9 and J is TRBJ2-7; D may be TRBD2 (6 bases). The germline V gene has CDR1 SEHNR and CDR2 FQNEAQ (reference sequence). The CDR3 length is 17 residues. The V end lost 4 bases, the J end lost 6 bases, and 25 bases lay between the germline ends. In nucleotides, the CDR3 is TGTGCCAGCAGCTCATGGAGGGGAACACTAAGTGGGAGCGAGCAGTACGTC. It translates to CASSSWRGTLSGSEQYV.

The chain combines TRBV5-4 with TRBJ1-5; 7 bases fit TRBD1. The germline V gene encodes CDR1 SGHNT and CDR2 YYREEE (reference sequence). CDR3 length: 18 residues. Trimming removed 3 bases from V and 0 bases from J; junction bases left unmatched: 12. The CDR3 nucleotides are TGTGCCAGCAGCTGGGGGGACAGCTCAGGTCGTAGCAATCAGCCCCAGCATTTT. Translated: CASSWGDSSGRSNQPQHF. Full variable domain (remainder filled in from reference TRBV5-4 and TRBJ1-5): ETGVTQSPTHLIKTRGQQVTLRCSSQSGHNTVSWYQQALGQGPQFIFQYYREEENGRGNFPPRFSGLQFPNYSSELNVNALELDDSALYLCASSWGDSSGRSNQPQHFGDGTRLSIL.

The J gene is TRBJ2-3, the V gene TRBV9; D may be TRBD1 (7 bases). The CDR3 extends over 14 amino acids. V shed 4 bases and J shed 6 bases, with 15 bases lying between them. The V gene's germline CDR1 is SGDLS and CDR2 YYNGEE. The CDR3 loop is CASSLRGTPDTQYF. The CDR3, as DNA: TGTGCCAGCAGCCTCAGGGGGACTCCGGATACGCAGTATTTT.

This clone was observed a single time. The V and J genes are TRBV5-6 and TRBJ2-3; 8 bases are a match to TRBD1. Germline loops: CDR1 SGHDT, CDR2 YYEEEE. The CDR3 sequence is 14 residues long. The V gene end was trimmed by 4 bases and the J gene end by 2 bases; junction bases not matched to a gene: 3. Here the CDR3 reads CASSQQGATDTQYF. CDR3 bases: TGTGCCAGCAGCCAGCAGGGGGCCACAGATACGCAGTATTTT. The whole variable domain, remainder taken from reference TRBV5-6 and TRBJ2-3, is DAGVTQSPTHLIKTRGQQVTLRCSPKSGHDTVSWYQQALGQGPQFIFQYYEEEERQRGNFPDRFSGHQFPNYSSELNVNALLLGDSALYLCASSQQGATDTQYFGPGTRLTVL.

This clone turned up a few times. The chain couples TRBV27 to TRBJ1-2, with D unclear. Germline CDR1 MNHEY, CDR2 SMNVEV (reference sequence). V was clipped by 3 bases and J by 2 bases, with 10 bases between them. The CDR3 covers 14 residues. CDR3 protein: CASSFRGRNYGYTF. In DNA, the CDR3 is TGTGCCAGCAGTTTCAGAGGCAGAAACTATGGCTACACCTTC.

This chain joins TRBV20-1 and TRBJ1-1; D remains ambiguous. The length of the CDR3 is 11 residues. Trimming pared 4 bases from V and 0 bases from J, leaving 3 bases between. Germline CDR1 reads DFQATT; CDR2 reads SNEGSKA (reference sequence). CDR3 region: CSAILNTEAFF. The CDR3 DNA is TGCAGTGCTATTTTGAACACTGAAGCTTTCTTT.

The V call is TRBV5-1, the J call TRBJ2-6; D is uncertain. Trimming cost V 4 bases and J 0 bases, with 8 bases left between them. CDR3 length: 15 amino acids. The germline gives CDR1 SGHRS, CDR2 YFSETQ. This chain's CDR3 is CASSPATSGANVLTF. The CDR3 bases are TGCGCCAGCAGCCCTGCCACCTCTGGGGCCAACGTCCTGACTTTC.

This clone has just a few counts. The genes are TRBV15 and TRBJ2-7, with no clear D. CDR1 and CDR2 from the germline V gene are LNHNV and YYDKDF (reference sequence). Trimming removed 0 bases at V and 3 bases at J, with 6 bases between. This CDR3 comprises 13 residues. CDR3 region: CATSRDHFYEQYF. For the CDR3, the DNA is TGTGCCACCAGCAGAGATCATTTCTACGAGCAGTACTTC.

This clone was recorded a few times. V usage is TRBV2 and J usage is TRBJ2-4; D is undetermined. This CDR3 contains 13 residues. Trimming removed 5 bases from V and 1 base from J, with 6 bases in between. Germline lookup yields CDR1 SNHLY and CDR2 FYNNEI. The CDR3 DNA reads as TGTGCCAGCAGTATAGAGGCCAAAAACATTCAGTACTTC. The encoded protein is CASSIEAKNIQYF.

The chain has TRBV5-1 and TRBJ1-3, with 7 bases that match TRBD1. The length of the CDR3 is 15 residues. Germline V gives CDR1 SGHRS, CDR2 YFSETQ. V trimming: 4 bases; J trimming: 0 bases; junction bases outside the gene matches: 4. The CDR3 sequence: CASSRTGNSGNTIYF. The DNA for the CDR3 is TGCGCCAGCAGCCGGACAGGAAACTCTGGAAACACCATATATTTT.

This rearrangement joins TRBV11-2 to TRBJ1-5; TRBD1 is a possible D gene (5 bases). The germline V gene encodes CDR1 SGHAT and CDR2 FQNNGV. The CDR3 extends over 15 amino acids. Trimming cost V 1 base and J 3 bases, with 10 bases left between them. CDR3 protein: CASSLARGSNQPQHF. The CDR3, as DNA: TGTGCCAGCAGCTTAGCTCGGGGGTCCAATCAGCCCCAGCATTTT.

The chain has TRBV20-1 and TRBJ2-5; D unresolved. The CDR3 totals 11 residues. The germline V gene encodes CDR1 DFQATT and CDR2 SNEGSKA (reference sequence). V gave up 4 bases and J gave up 4 bases, with 7 bases separating them. The CDR3 nucleotides are TGCAGTGCTAACCTGGTAGAGACCCAGTACTTC. Amino acids: CSANLVETQYF.

The chain employs TRBV5-1 and TRBJ2-1; 8 bases line up with TRBD1. Germline V gives CDR1 SGHRS, CDR2 YFSETQ. This CDR3 has 12 residues. Trimming removed 5 bases from V and 8 bases from J; junction bases left unmatched: 3. DNA for the CDR3: TGCGCCAGCAGGGACAGGGCGGATGAGCAGTTCTTC. Translation gives CASRDRADEQFF. The whole variable domain, remainder taken from reference TRBV5-1 and TRBJ2-1, is KAGVTQTPRYLIKTRGQQVTLSCSPISGHRSVSWYQQTPGQGLQFLFEYFSETQRNKGNFPGRFSGRQFSNSRSEMNVSTLELGDSALYLCASRDRADEQFFGPGTRLTVL.

The V call is TRBV28, the J call TRBJ1-4, with 8 bases identical to TRBD1. This CDR3 contains 15 residues. V gave up 3 bases and J gave up 4 bases; unmatched junction bases: 4. Germline V CDR1 and CDR2: MDHEN, SYDVKM. CDR3 loop: CASSFWGQDNEKLFF. The CDR3 DNA reads TGTGCCAGCAGTTTTTGGGGACAGGATAATGAAAAACTGTTTTTT.

This clone was recorded only once. This rearrangement joins TRBV5-1 to TRBJ2-2, with 10 bases that match TRBD2. V gave up 5 bases and J gave up 5 bases; unmatched junction bases: 3. The germline gives CDR1 SGHRS, CDR2 YFSETQ. This CDR3 has 14 residues. This CDR3 reads CASRRAGGTGELFF. CDR3 DNA: TGCGCCAGCAGACGAGCGGGGGGGACCGGGGAGCTGTTTTTT.

The genes are TRBV27 and TRBJ2-7; D assignment may be TRBD1 or TRBD2 (5 bases each). Per germline, CDR1 MNHEY and CDR2 SMNVEV (reference sequence). This CDR3 spans 13 amino acids. Trimming removed 3 bases at V and 3 bases at J, with 9 bases between. The CDR3 bases are TGTGCCAGCAGTTTGAGGGGCTACTACGAGCAGTACTTC. This translates into CASSLRGYYEQYF.

This chain links TRBV9 with TRBJ1-3; D uncertain. The CDR3 loop spans 14 amino acids. V gave up 0 bases and J gave up 4 bases, with 8 bases separating them. Germline-derived CDR1 and CDR2 are SGDLS and YYNGEE. CDR3 amino acids: CASSVATEGNTIYF. CDR3 sequence (DNA): TGTGCCAGCAGCGTAGCCACCGAGGGAAACACCATATATTTT.

This clone was counted only a few times. The chain carries TRBV19 and TRBJ1-2; D gene uncertain. V was cut by 2 bases and J by 0 bases, with 1 base left in between. In germline, CDR1 is LNHDA, CDR2 SQIVND (reference sequence). The CDR3 extends over 12 amino acids. The CDR3 DNA sequence: TGTGCCAGTAGTATAACTAACTATGGCTACACCTTC. It translates to CASSITNYGYTF.

The rearrangement joins TRBV5-4 to TRBJ2-7, with TRBD2 matching 9 bases. From germline, CDR1 is SGHNT and CDR2 YYREEE (reference sequence). V lost 4 bases and J lost 3; bases outside the gene matches: 11. The CDR3 consists of 16 residues. CDR3 amino acids: CASSPTPSGVLYEQYV. CDR3 DNA sequence: TGTGCCAGCAGCCCTACACCTAGCGGGGTGCTCTACGAGCAGTACGTC.